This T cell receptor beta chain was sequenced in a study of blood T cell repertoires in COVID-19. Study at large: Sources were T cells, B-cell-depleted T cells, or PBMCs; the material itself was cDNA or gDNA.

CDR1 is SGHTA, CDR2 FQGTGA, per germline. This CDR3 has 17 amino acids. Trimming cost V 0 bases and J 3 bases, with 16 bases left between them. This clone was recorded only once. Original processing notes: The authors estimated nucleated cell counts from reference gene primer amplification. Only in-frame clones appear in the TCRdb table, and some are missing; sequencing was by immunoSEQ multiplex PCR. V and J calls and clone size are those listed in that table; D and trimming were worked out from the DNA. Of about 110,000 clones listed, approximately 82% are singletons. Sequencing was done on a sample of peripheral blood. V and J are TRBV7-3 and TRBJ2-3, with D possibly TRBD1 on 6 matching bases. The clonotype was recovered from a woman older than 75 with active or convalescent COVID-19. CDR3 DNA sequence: TGTGCCAGCAGCTTAACGGGGGCATCTAAGTATACAGATACGCAGTATTTT. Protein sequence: CASSLTGASKYTDTQYF.